This T cell receptor beta chain emerged from a study of CD8 T cells in ankylosing spondylitis. Study-level findings and limits: One TCR beta motif, made up of fewer than 10 highly homologous variants, appeared characteristic of ankylosing spondylitis blood. Certain motif variants had earlier been reported in reactive arthritis synovial fluid and blood.

TCRdb redid the calling of the 5' RACE reads with MiXCR, one entry per CDR3 protein. In the table there are some 120,000 distinct CDR3 sequences, roughly an eighth of which are singletons. In this sample, this clonotype turned up many times. Its antigen is unknown. Germline CDR1 reads MDHEN; CDR2 reads SYDVKM. This CDR3 spans 15 amino acids. Trimming shortened V by 6 bases and J by 0 bases, and 12 bases separated the two germline ends. The sample taken for sequencing was blood, either unsorted or a sorted T cell fraction (not recorded which). This receptor was identified in a female donor with ankylosing spondylitis or in good health (not recorded which). The chain couples TRBV28 to TRBJ1-5, with a tentative D call TRBD1 (5 bases). CDR3 coding DNA: TGTGCCAGCAGGACCGGGGCGTATAGCAATCAGCCCCAGCATTTT. Translation: CASRTGAYSNQPQHF.